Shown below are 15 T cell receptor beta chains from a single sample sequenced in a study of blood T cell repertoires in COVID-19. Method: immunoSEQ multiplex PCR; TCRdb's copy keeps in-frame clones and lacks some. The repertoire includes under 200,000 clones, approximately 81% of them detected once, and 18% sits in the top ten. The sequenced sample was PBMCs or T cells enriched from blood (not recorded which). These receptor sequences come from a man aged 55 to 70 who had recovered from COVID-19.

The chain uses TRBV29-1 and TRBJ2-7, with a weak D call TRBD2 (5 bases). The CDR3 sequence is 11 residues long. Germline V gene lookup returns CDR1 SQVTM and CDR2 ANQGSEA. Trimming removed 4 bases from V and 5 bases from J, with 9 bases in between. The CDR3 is CSVVGRDEQYF. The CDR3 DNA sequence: TGCAGCGTTGTAGGGCGGGACGAGCAGTACTTC.

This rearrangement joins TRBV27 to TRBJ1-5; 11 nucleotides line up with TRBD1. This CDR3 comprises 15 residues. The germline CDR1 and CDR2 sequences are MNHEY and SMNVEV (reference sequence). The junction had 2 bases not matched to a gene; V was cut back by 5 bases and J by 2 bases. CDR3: CASSPGQGGNQPQHF. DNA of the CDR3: TGTGCCAGCAGTCCGGGACAGGGGGGCAATCAGCCCCAGCATTTT.

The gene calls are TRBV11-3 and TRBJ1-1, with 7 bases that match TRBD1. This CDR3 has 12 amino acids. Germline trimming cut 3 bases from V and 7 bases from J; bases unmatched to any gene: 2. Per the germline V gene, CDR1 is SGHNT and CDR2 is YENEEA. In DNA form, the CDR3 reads TGTGCCAGCAGCTTCCAGGGGGGTGAAGCTTTCTTT. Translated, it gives CASSFQGGEAFF.

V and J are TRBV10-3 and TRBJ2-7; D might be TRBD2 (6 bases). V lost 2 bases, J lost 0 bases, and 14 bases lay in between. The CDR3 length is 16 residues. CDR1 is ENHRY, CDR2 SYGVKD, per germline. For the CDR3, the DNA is TGTGCCATCAGTGAGCCGGGCGGGACCTCCTCCTACGAGCAGTACTTC. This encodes CAISEPGGTSSYEQYF.

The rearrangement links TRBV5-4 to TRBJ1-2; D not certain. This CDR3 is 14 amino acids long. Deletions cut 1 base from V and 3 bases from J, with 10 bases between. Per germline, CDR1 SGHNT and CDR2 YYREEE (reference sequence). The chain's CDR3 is CASSLQQLYYGYTF. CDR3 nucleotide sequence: TGTGCCAGCAGCTTGCAACAGCTCTACTATGGCTACACCTTC.

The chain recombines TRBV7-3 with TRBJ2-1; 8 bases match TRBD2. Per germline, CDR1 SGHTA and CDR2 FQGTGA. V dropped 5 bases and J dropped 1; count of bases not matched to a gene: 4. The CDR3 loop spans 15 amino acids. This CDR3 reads CASSPGGASYNEQFF. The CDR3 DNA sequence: TGTGCCAGCAGCCCCGGGGGGGCGTCCTACAATGAGCAGTTCTTC.

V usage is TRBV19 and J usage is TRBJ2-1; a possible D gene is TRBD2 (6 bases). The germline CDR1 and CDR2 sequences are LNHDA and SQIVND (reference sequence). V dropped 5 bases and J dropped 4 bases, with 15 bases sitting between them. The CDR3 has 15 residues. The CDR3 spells CASSQDRGFYNEQFF. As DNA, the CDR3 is TGTGCCAGTAGTCAGGACCGGGGGTTTTACAATGAGCAGTTCTTC.

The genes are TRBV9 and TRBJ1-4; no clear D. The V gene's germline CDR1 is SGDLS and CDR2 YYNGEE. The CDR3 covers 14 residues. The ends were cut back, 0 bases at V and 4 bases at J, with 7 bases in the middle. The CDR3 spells CASSVGGINEKLFF. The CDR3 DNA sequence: TGTGCCAGCAGCGTAGGAGGGATTAATGAAAAACTGTTTTTT. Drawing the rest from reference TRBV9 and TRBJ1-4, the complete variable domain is DSGVTQTPKHLITATGQRVTLRCSPRSGDLSVYWYQQSLDQGLQFLIQYYNGEERAKGNILERFSAQQFPDLHSELNLSSLELGDSALYFCASSVGGINEKLFFGSGTQLSVL.

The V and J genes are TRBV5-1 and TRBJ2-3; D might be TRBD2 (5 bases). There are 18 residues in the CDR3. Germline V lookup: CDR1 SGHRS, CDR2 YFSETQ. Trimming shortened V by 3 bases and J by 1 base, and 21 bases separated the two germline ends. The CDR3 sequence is CASSSALLLVPGTDTQYF. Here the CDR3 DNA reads TGCGCCAGCAGCTCCGCTCTCCTACTAGTCCCAGGCACAGATACGCAGTATTTT.

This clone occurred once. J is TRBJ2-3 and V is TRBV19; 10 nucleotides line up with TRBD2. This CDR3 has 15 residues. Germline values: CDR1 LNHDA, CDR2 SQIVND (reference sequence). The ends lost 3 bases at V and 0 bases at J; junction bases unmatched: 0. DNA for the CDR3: TGTGCCAGTAGTATGACTAGCGGGAGCACAGATACGCAGTATTTT. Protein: CASSMTSGSTDTQYF.

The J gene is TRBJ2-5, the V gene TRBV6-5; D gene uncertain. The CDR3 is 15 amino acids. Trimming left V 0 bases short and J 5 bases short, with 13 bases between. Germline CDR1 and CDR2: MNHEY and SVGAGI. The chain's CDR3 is CASSYSAGSGETQYF. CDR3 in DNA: TGTGCCAGCAGTTACTCGGCTGGGTCGGGTGAGACCCAGTACTTC.

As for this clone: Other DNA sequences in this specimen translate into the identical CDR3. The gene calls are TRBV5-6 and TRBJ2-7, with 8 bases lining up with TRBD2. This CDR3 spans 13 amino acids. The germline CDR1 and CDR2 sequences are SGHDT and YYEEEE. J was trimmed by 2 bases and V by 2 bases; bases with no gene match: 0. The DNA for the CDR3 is TGTGCCAGCAGCTTTAGCGGGGCCTACGAGCAGTACTTC. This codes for CASSFSGAYEQYF.

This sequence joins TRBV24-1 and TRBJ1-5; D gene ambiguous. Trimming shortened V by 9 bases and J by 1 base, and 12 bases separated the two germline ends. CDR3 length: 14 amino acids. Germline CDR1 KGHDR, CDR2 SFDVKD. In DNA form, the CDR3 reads TGTGCCACCGGGCCACGGATGAGCAATCAGCCCCAGCATTTT. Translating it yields CATGPRMSNQPQHF.

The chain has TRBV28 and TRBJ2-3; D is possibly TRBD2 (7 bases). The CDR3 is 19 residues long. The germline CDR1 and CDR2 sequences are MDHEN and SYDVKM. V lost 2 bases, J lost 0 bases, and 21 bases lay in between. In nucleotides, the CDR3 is TGTGCCAGCAGTTTAGGGGGGGCAGGGGCTTTGTGGAGCACAGATACGCAGTATTTT. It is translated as CASSLGGAGALWSTDTQYF.

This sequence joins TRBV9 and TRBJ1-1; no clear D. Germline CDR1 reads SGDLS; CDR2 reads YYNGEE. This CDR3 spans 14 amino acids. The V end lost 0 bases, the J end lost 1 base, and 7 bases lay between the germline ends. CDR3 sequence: CASSVGPWNTEAFF. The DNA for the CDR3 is TGTGCCAGCAGCGTAGGGCCGTGGAACACTGAAGCTTTCTTT.